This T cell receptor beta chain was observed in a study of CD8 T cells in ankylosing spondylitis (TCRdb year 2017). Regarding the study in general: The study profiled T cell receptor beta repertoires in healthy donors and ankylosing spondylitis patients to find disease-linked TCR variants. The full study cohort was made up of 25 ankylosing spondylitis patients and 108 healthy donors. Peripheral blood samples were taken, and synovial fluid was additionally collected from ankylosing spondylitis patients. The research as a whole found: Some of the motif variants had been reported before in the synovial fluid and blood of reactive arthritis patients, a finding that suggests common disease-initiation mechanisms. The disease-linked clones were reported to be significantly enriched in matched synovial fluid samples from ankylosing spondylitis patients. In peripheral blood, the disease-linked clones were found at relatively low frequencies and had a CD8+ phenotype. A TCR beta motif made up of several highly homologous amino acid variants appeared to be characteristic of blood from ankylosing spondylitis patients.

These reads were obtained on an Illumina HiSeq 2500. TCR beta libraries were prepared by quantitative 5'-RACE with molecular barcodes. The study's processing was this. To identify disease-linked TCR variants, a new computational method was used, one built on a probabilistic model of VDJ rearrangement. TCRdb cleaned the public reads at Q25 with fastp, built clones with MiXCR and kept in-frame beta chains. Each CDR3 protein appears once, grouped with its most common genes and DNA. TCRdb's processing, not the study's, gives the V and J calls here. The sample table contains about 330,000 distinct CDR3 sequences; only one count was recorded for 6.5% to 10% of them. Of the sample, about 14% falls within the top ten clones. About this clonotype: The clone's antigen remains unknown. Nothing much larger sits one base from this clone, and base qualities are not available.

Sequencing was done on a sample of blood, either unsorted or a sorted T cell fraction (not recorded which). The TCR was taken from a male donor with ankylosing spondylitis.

For the CDR3, the sequence is CSAREGYEAAPQYF. The bases are TGCAGTGCTAGGGAGGGGTATGAGGCCGCCCCCCAGTACTTC. The chain couples TRBV20-1 to TRBJ2-7, and TRBD2 may be the D gene, going by 6 matching bases. The CDR3 numbers 14 residues from cysteine through phenylalanine. The CDR3 DNA has 42 bases and is translated from base 1. V and J lose 3 bases and 10 bases, and a span of 22 bases separates them. CDR1 and CDR2 are drawn from the germline V gene (reference sequence): DFQATT, SNEGSKA.